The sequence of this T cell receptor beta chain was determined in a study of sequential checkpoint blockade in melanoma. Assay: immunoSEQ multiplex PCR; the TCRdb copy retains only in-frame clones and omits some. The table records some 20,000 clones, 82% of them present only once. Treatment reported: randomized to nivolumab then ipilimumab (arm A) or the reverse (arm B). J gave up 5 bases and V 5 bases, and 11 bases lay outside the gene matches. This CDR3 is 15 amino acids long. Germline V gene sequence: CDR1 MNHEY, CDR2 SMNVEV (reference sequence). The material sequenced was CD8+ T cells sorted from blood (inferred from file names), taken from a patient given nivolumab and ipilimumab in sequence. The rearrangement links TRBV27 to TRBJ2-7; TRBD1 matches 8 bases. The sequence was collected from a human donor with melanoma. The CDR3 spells CASSPYYRGDHEQYF. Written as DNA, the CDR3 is TGTGCCAGCAGTCCCTATTACAGGGGGGACCACGAGCAGTACTTC.